The following is a T cell receptor (beta chain) sequence with its context. What it binds is not known. This CDR3 has 11 amino acids. Per germline, CDR1 ENHRY and CDR2 SYGVKD. Trimming pared 6 bases from V and 2 bases from J, leaving 3 bases between. The sample comes from a study of a mutant IDH1 vaccine in newly diagnosed glioma. Study details: The treated population exhibited a male proportion of about 60%, a female proportion of about 38%, and a mean age of approximately 41 years. Most had both radiotherapy and temozolomide beforehand; others had only one. Study-wide results and caveats: Vaccine-induced immune responses were detected in roughly 93% of patients.

Only in-frame clones appear in the TCRdb table, and some are missing; sequencing was by immunoSEQ multiplex PCR. The table lists 85,000 to 100,000 clones, 85% to 90% of them singletons, with 0.56% in the top ten. This sample's time point: baseline, week 1 (first vaccination visit). The treatment is: pre-vaccination baseline after standard-of-care therapy. Donors harbored newly found WHO grade 3 or 4 IDH1-mutant, ATRX-lost astrocytomas. The V call is TRBV10-3, the J call TRBJ2-3; D is uncertain. The sequence derives from a woman aged 45-59 years with glioma. The sample here was PBMCs, taken from a glioma patient treated with radiotherapy, temozolomide or both. CDR3 amino acids: CAISHTDTQYF. CDR3 in DNA: TGTGCCATCAGCCACACAGATACGCAGTATTTT.